This T cell receptor beta chain was retrieved from a study of shared clonotypes between healthy human individuals. Background on the study: Per donor, three plates held CD4 naive cells, three held CD4 memory, two held CD8 naive and one held CD8 memory.

A word on this clone: Its antigen is still unknown.

Sequencing was performed with immunoSEQ multiplex PCR; in TCRdb, only in-frame clones are kept and a portion is missing. The sample yields 950,000 to 1,100,000 clones, more than 65% seen once. Investigators divided CD4+ cells into CD45RA+ naive and CD45RA-negative memory subsets. Findings of the study overall: Generation of non-shared clonotypes was less probable than generation of clonotypes shared by all four donors.

Germline loops: CDR1 ENHRY, CDR2 SYGVKD. CDR3 length: 15 amino acids. Trimming took off 8 bases at V and 0 bases at J, with 11 bases between the two ends. The sample comprised memory CD4+ T cells sorted from blood. Indicated subset: CD45RA-negative fraction. The clonotype comes from a man aged 18 to 30 in good health. This chain links TRBV10-3 with TRBJ2-6, with unresolved D. CDR3 amino acids: CAIANAISGANVLTF. As DNA, the CDR3 is TGTGCCATCGCAAACGCCATCTCTGGGGCCAACGTCCTGACTTTC.